This T cell receptor beta chain was observed in a study of cytomegalovirus exposure and HLA in healthy donors. Overall study context: Earlier, about 180 million T cells were analyzed, and more than 100 million unique TCR beta sequences were found among them.

Turning to this clone: What it binds is unknown.

The PCR ran on 60 Vbeta and 13 Jbeta primers. This table comes from immunoSEQ multiplex PCR, and its TCRdb copy is limited to in-frame clones, with some not included. In total, the table holds more than 200,000 clones. V was cut by 3 bases and J by 1 base, with 9 bases left in between. The CDR3 sequence is 13 residues long. Germline lookup yields CDR1 SQVTM and CDR2 ANQGSEA. Whole-study results and caveats: Later on, an analysis tied over 15,000 TCR beta sequences to HLA alleles at 0.05 false discovery rate. The presence/absence work took it that sequencing depth was about the same across donors.

Material for sequencing was PBMCs. This TCR came from a woman in her twenties or thirties in good health and CMV-seropositive. This chain uses TRBV29-1 with TRBJ1-1, with D uncertain. The CDR3 is CSVEPGTNTEAFF. In DNA form, the CDR3 reads TGCAGCGTTGAGCCAGGAACGAACACTGAAGCTTTCTTT.